This T cell receptor beta chain was profiled in a study of identical twins. Findings and limits, study-wide: Monozygotic twin pairs showed more out-of-frame TCR alpha sharing than models estimated.

A universal primer site arose from template switching, and cDNA bore unique molecular identifiers. MiXCR, applied by TCRdb to the 5' RACE reads, yields one record per CDR3 protein. The sample consists of about 530,000 distinct CDR3 sequences, approximately 20% of them appearing once. Healthy Caucasian donors formed the entire cohort. The V end was cut by 6 bases, the J end by 4 bases, with 12 bases between. The germline CDR1 and CDR2 sequences are SNHLY and FYNNEI. The CDR3 runs to 13 residues. In this sample, this clonotype turned up a few times. What it binds is unknown. The same sample was also studied in work on yellow fever vaccine responses in identical twins. That source adds: Twins' vaccine T cell response reportedly seemed partly convergent, partly personalized.

The chain carries TRBV2 and TRBJ2-5, with D possibly matching TRBD1 (5 bases). The sample taken for sequencing was CD4+ T cells sorted from blood. The sequence was obtained from a woman younger than 35 in good health. CDR3 sequence (DNA): TGTGCCAGCAGCCTAGACAGTGTAGAGACCCAGTACTTC. Amino acid sequence: CASSLDSVETQYF.